This T cell receptor (beta chain) was recovered during a study of T cell responses to AZD1222 COVID-19 vaccine. Study-level points and caveats: Researchers report vaccine-associated CD4 TCRs spanning spike, with dominance at 160-218 and 743-854.

Concerning this clone: The antigen is undetermined.

The CDR3 spans 14 residues. Germline CDR1 and CDR2: KGHSH and LQKENI. V dropped 3 bases and J dropped 5; count of bases not matched to a gene: 6. Clones were read by immunoSEQ multiplex PCR, and TCRdb kept only the in-frame ones, dropping some. The table records tens of thousands of clones, 70% to 90% of them present only once. Here the sequenced sample was peripheral blood, taken on day 0 of AZD1222 vaccination. The chain recombines TRBV18 with TRBJ2-5, with 7 nucleotides matching TRBD1. The sequence came from an adult in good health. For the CDR3, the DNA is TGTGCCAGCTCACCTATCGACAGGGCGGAGACCCAGTACTTC. The encoded protein is CASSPIDRAETQYF.